This is a list of T cell receptor beta chains from one sample in a study of early stage breast cancer tumors. The method was immunoSEQ multiplex PCR; TCRdb's version includes in-frame clones alone and lacks a portion of them. This table holds tens of thousands of clones, just under 75% found once. Sequences were obtained from blood. Receptors were obtained from a person aged 35 to 50 with breast cancer. Each CDR3 is given with its conserved first and last residue. A D gene is named only where the DNA matches it firmly. Clone sizes are given selectively: once, few, many, or a class where the clone is expanded.

size	D	V	J	CDR3	DNA
few	.	TRBV7-2	TRBJ1-4	CASSLPSGATNEKLFF	TGTGCCAGCAGCCTCCCCAGCGGGGCAACTAATGAAAAACTGTTTTTT
few	TRBD1	TRBV7-2	TRBJ2-2	CASSRGTVTGELFF	TGTGCCAGCAGCCGAGGGACAGTCACCGGGGAGCTGTTTTTT
.	.	TRBV19	TRBJ2-2	CASSRLLGGTGELFF	TGTGCCAGTAGTAGGCTTCTTGGGGGTACCGGGGAGCTGTTTTTT
once	.	TRBV30	TRBJ1-4	CAWSADSWGEKLFF	TGTGCCTGGAGTGCGGATTCCTGGGGTGAAAAACTGTTTTTT
.	.	TRBV25-1	TRBJ2-3	CASTSATKHTDTQYF	TGTGCCAGCACTTCCGCTACTAAGCACACAGATACGCAGTATTTT
medium-sized	.	TRBV18	TRBJ2-5	CASSRRGLGELQETQYF	TGTGCCAGCTCACGTAGGGGATTGGGGGAGCTCCAGGAGACCCAGTACTTC
.	.	TRBV11-2	TRBJ1-1	CASSLEGLPEAEAFF	TGTGCCAGCAGCTTAGAGGGGCTACCCGAGGCTGAAGCTTTCTTT
.	.	TRBV9	TRBJ2-1	CASSVDYGIAYNEQFF	TGTGCCAGCAGCGTAGATTACGGGATAGCCTACAATGAGCAGTTCTTC
.	TRBD2	TRBV7-8	TRBJ2-2	CASSLASGRAWELFF	TGTGCCAGCAGCTTGGCTAGCGGGAGGGCCTGGGAGCTGTTTTTT
.	TRBD1	TRBV9	TRBJ1-2	CASSASGGMGYGYTF	TGTGCCAGCAGCGCCTCAGGGGGCATGGGCTATGGCTACACCTTC
.	.	TRBV19	TRBJ2-5	CASSLGVRETQYF	TGTGCCAGTAGTCTCGGAGTAAGAGAGACCCAGTACTTC
.	.	TRBV19	TRBJ1-4	CASSQWAEKLFF	TGTGCCAGCAGCCAGTGGGCTGAAAAACTGTTTTTT
.	TRBD2	TRBV5-6	TRBJ2-1	CASSLTTRLAGVNEQFF	TGTGCCAGCAGCCTTACAACCCGACTAGCGGGAGTAAATGAGCAGTTCTTC
once	.	TRBV30	TRBJ2-3	CAWKSSGAPDTQYF	TGTGCCTGGAAGAGCTCGGGGGCCCCAGATACGCAGTATTTT
few	TRBD2	TRBV6-5	TRBJ2-7	CASSYSAGGRYEQYF	TGTGCCAGCAGTTACTCGGCGGGAGGCCGCTACGAGCAGTACTTC
.	.	TRBV6-4	TRBJ2-3	CASSDSGGGADTQYF	TGTGCCAGCAGTGACTCGGGAGGTGGCGCAGATACGCAGTATTTT
.	TRBD2	TRBV19	TRBJ2-5	CASSIGTSGYQETQYF	TGTGCCAGTAGTATCGGGACTAGCGGGTACCAAGAGACCCAGTACTTC
.	TRBD1	TRBV29-1	TRBJ2-7	CSVGTGYEQYF	TGCAGCGTTGGGACAGGGTACGAGCAGTACTTC
.	.	TRBV5-5	TRBJ2-3	CASSLALGSSTDTQYF	TGTGCCAGCAGCTTGGCCCTCGGTTCTAGCACAGATACGCAGTATTTT
.	.	TRBV19	TRBJ1-1	CASSWGRNTEAFF	TGTGCCAGTAGTTGGGGACGGAACACTGAAGCTTTCTTT
few	.	TRBV19	TRBJ2-7	CASSPRPSTDEQYF	TGTGCCAGTAGTCCTAGGCCCTCTACGGACGAGCAGTACTTC
.	.	TRBV5-6	TRBJ2-3	CASSLNYGTPDTQYF	TGTGCCAGCAGCTTGAATTATGGGACCCCAGATACGCAGTATTTT
.	TRBD1	TRBV2	TRBJ2-7	CASKGTDSYEQYF	TGTGCCAGCAAAGGGACAGACTCCTACGAGCAGTACTTC
few	.	TRBV6-1	TRBJ1-2	CASQEQSNYGYTF	TGTGCCAGCCAAGAGCAGAGTAACTATGGCTACACCTTC
.	.	TRBV11-2	TRBJ2-3	CASSIDRDTQYF	TGTGCCAGCAGCATAGATCGGGATACGCAGTATTTT
.	.	TRBV2	TRBJ2-5	CASALRGGGAGETQYF	TGTGCCAGCGCCCTCCGGGGAGGGGGCGCGGGGGAGACCCAGTACTTC